This T cell receptor (beta chain) was profiled in a study of beta chain features in type 1 diabetes (dated by TCRdb to 2016 to 2019). With respect to the entire study: Patients and healthy donors did not differ in mean age, gender distribution, total cell number or subset yield. A total of roughly 98,000,000 sorted cells were examined across all samples, and a strong correlation was observed between cell number per subset and RNA yield. The study compared the TCRB repertoires of sorted circulating CD4+ T cell subsets in recently diagnosed type 1 diabetes patients with those in matched healthy donors. Whereas all 28 donors provided naive and central memory subsets, regulatory and stem cell-like memory subsets were isolated from just 8 patients and roughly 8 healthy donors. Findings and caveats that apply to the study as a whole: At VDJ recombination sites, patients with type 1 diabetes made fewer insertions and deleted more nucleotides, a pattern implying thymic rearrangement abnormalities. Type 1 diabetes patients showed a moderate but significant shortening of TCRB CDR3 length in all four CD4+ subsets. The naive, central memory and regulatory TCRB repertoires appeared to resemble one another more closely among patients than among healthy donors. HLA sub-analyses involved small numbers of individuals, so any influence of HLA type on TCRB rearrangement remained unresolved. Because cDNA was sequenced instead of genomic DNA, activated cells with high expression could be over-represented, although the groups did not differ in activation or CD3 levels. Shorter templates might have been favored by PCR, but patient and control samples were amplified and corrected together, so both groups would have been affected equally by any skew.

At the junction V is shortened by 6 bases and J by 5 bases, with 15 bases in between. The CDR3 numbers 14 residues from cysteine through phenylalanine. The sequence is cut down to CDR3 DNA, 42 bases in frame from base 1. Sequences SGHRS (CDR1) and YFSETQ (CDR2) are obtained from the germline V gene. A single peripheral blood draw of 90 to 150 mL on average was collected from each donor into heparinised tubes. A BD FACSAria II and a panel including CD45RO, CCR7, CD25, CD127, CD95 and CD27 were used to sort naive, central memory, regulatory and stem cell-like memory CD4+ T cells. Every sorted population had a purity above 98%. PBMCs were isolated right away by Lymphoprep density gradient centrifugation and were stained directly, without culture. So that batch effects would be minimized, each experiment stained and sorted samples in pairs, pairing one healthy donor with one patient. In regard to this clone: Its antigen is currently not known. Base quality data are lacking; no much larger clone is found one base away.

The entire amount of isolated RNA was reverse transcribed using the High Capacity cDNA Reverse Transcription Kit, so the sequenced TCRB transcripts were expressed ones. Naive, central memory and regulatory T cell samples underwent deep immunoSEQ sequencing, averaging around 3.6 million total reads per sample. Sorted cells were lysed in RLT buffer and RNA was extracted with DNase-treated RNeasy Micro or Mini kits, depending on cell number. Each cell subset was processed on its own to prevent cross-contamination, while patient and healthy donor samples were processed together. The immunoSEQ multiplex PCR was used to amplify TCRB sequences from cDNA, generating 87-bp fragments that spanned the CDR3 region. Amplicons were sequenced on the Illumina HiSeq platform. In the original analysis: Synthetic template baselines were used to correct PCR bias computationally, reads within Hamming distance 2 were collapsed, and singletons that could not be merged were discarded. Reads were aligned against IMGT so that V, D and J genes, CDR3 length and insertions or deletions at six rearrangement sites could be assigned. Within each subset, clonotype counts were normalized to sorted cell number, and only after that were true diversity and Gini coefficients computed with the tcR R package. The overlap coefficient, calculated on TCRB nucleotide sequences, was used to quantify repertoire sharing. Out-of-frame TCRB sequences from naive cells were analyzed to stand in for the pre-selection repertoire. In its TCRdb copy, this immuneACCESS table keeps in-frame sequences only and misses some clones. Where compared with another copy, unresolved V genes explain less than half of these, and the others have no known cause. V and J calls and clone size are those listed in that table; D and trimming were worked out from the DNA. A total of 350,000 to 450,000 clones appear in this sample, about 15% of them only once. Roughly 0.017% of the sample goes to the ten largest clones.

The sequenced sample was naive CD4+ T cells from blood. The label giving this sample's cell subset or site can be read as: true naive CD4+ T cells. This TCR was sampled from a woman between 18 and 29 years old in good health. This chain joins TRBV5-1 to TRBJ2-1; no D segment can be confidently identified. Read as DNA, the sequence is TGCGCCAGCACCCTTCGCACACGGGACAATGAGCAGTTCTTC. This sequence encodes CASTLRTRDNEQFF.